This T cell receptor (beta chain) was observed in a study of identical twins. This clonotype was picked up a small number of times. V was trimmed by 2 bases and J by 1 base, leaving 9 bases between them. The CDR3 totals 14 residues. Germline V gene lookup returns CDR1 LNHNV and CDR2 YYDKDF (reference sequence). In TCRdb, the 5' RACE reads were re-called with MiXCR into one record per CDR3 protein. The sample has hundreds of thousands of distinct CDR3 sequences; approximately 24% are singletons. These data were also reused for a study on T cells expressing NK-cell markers.

This chain uses TRBV15 with TRBJ2-7; unclear D gene. Sequenced sample: CD4+ T cells sorted from blood. The receptor was isolated from a woman aged 18 to 35 in good health. CDR3 bases: TGTGCCACCAGCAGAAACTTAGAATCCTACGAGCAGTACTTC. This translates into CATSRNLESYEQYF.